This T cell receptor (beta chain) is from a study of regulatory T cells in long-lasting Graves disease. For the study at large: Persistence in Graves' disease denoted antithyroid drug use beyond 5 years alongside positive TSH receptor antibodies.

The CDR3 has 15 residues. Trimming cost V 2 bases and J 7 bases; bases outside gene matches: 10. CDR1 is MNHEY and CDR2 is SVGAGI in the germline V gene. Building of the TCR beta libraries involved iRepertoire HTBI primers and Arm-PCR of CDR3 regions. Using its own MiXCR run on the multiplex PCR reads, TCRdb lists one record per CDR3 protein. The sample has 400,000 to 450,000 distinct CDR3 sequences, around 22% seen once. Findings of the study overall: It was in persistent disease that TRBV28, TRBJ1-2 and TRBJ2-5 were favored. Fewer public clonotypes were shared by new patients (roughly 970) than by persistent patients (around 2,900).

With regard to this clonotype: What it recognizes is unknown.

Time point specified: persistent/refractory GD, antithyroid drugs over 5 years with positive TRAb. With RNA extracted from PBMCs as input, the TCR library was made. The chain recombines TRBV6-5 with TRBJ2-7, with 8 nucleotides matching TRBD1. Specimen: peripheral blood mononuclear cells (PBMCs), collected when the disease was refractory, from a patient treated with antithyroid drugs. The sequence was obtained from a female donor with Graves disease. Written as DNA, the CDR3 is TGTGCCAGCAGTTACCAGGACAGGGTAATTGGGGAGCAGTACTTC. Residues: CASSYQDRVIGEQYF.